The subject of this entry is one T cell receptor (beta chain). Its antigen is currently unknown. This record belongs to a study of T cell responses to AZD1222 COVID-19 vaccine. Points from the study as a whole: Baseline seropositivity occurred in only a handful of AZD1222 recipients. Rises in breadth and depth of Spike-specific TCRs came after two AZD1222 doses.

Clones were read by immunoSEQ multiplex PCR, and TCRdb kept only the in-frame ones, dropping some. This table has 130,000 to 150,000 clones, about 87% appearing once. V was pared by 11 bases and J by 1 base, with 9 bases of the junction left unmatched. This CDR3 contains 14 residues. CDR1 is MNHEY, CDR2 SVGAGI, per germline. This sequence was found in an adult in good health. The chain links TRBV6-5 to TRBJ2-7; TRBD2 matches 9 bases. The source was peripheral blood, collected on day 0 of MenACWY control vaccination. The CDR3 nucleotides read TGTGCCGTCCTTCGGCTAGCGGGGTCCTACGAGCAGTACTTC. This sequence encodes CAVLRLAGSYEQYF.